Only a few counts were recorded for the clone carrying this T cell receptor beta chain. The antigen remains unidentified. This CDR3 comprises 15 residues. Between the trimmed V and J ends, which lost 0 bases and 1 base, there was a span of 9 bases. Germline V lookup: CDR1 LNHDA, CDR2 SQIVND (reference sequence). The sample comes from a study of cytomegalovirus exposure and HLA in healthy donors. Overall study context: The 95 to 150 validation repertoires used the same platform as the 500 to 700 first-cohort repertoires, a later analysis reported.

Study-level points and caveats: According to the study, 160 or so TCR beta chains were cytomegalovirus-associated.

The protocol was immunoSEQ multiplex PCR, while the TCRdb copy is restricted to in-frame clones and leaves out a portion. The repertoire holds about 73,000 clones, approximately 90% seen once, with about 3.8% in the top ten. The receptor was derived from a woman between 18 and 30 years old in good health and CMV-seropositive. V is TRBV19 and J is TRBJ1-2; D is perhaps TRBD1 (5 bases). Sequencing was performed on PBMCs. The CDR3 nucleotides are TGTGCCAGTAGTATAGATCCGCAGGGTAACTATGGCTACACCTTC. Protein: CASSIDPQGNYGYTF.